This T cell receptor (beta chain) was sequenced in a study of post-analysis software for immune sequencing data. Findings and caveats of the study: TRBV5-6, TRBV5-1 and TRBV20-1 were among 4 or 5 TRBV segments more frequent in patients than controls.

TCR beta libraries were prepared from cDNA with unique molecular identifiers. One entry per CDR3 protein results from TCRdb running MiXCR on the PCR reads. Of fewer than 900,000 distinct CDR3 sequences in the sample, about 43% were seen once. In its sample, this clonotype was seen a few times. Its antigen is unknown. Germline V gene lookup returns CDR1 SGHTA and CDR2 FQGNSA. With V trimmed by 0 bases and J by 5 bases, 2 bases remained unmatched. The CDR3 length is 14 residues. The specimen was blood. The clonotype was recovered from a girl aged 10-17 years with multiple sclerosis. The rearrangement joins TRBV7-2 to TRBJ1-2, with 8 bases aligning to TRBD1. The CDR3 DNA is TGTGCCAGCAGCTTAGCGCGACAGGGGTATGGCTACACCTTC. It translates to CASSLARQGYGYTF.